Following are 23 T cell receptor beta chains from one sample sequenced in a study of T cell clones after liver transplantation. Method: immunoSEQ multiplex PCR; TCRdb's copy keeps in-frame clones and lacks some. This sample has 15,000 to 20,000 clones; 80% to 90% occur once, and the top ten carry 10% to 15%. Sequencing was performed on CD8+ T cells from blood, taken around 45 months after liver transplant. The receptors come from a human patient who received a liver transplant. Some T cells may have originated in the graft donor.

This chain joins TRBV5-1 and TRBJ1-1, with a possible D match to TRBD1 (6 bases). The CDR3 has 16 amino acids. V was shortened by 4 bases and J by 4 bases, with 20 bases between the two germline ends. Germline-derived CDR1 and CDR2 are SGHRS and YFSETQ. CDR3 loop: CASSALGGRVSTEAFF. The CDR3 region has the DNA TGCGCCAGCAGCGCCCTGGGGGGGCGGGTAAGCACTGAAGCTTTCTTT.

This chain links TRBV6-1 with TRBJ2-7; D tentatively reads TRBD1 or TRBD2 (6 bases each). This CDR3 contains 14 residues. The ends were cut back, 7 bases at V and 0 bases at J, with 13 bases in the middle. Germline CDR1 is MNHNS and CDR2 is SASEGT. The CDR3 nucleotides read TGTGCCAGCACCCCGAGGGGGGTCTCCTACGAGCAGTACTTC. The encoded protein is CASTPRGVSYEQYF.

This chain uses TRBV27 with TRBJ2-6; the D is unclear. Trimming removed 3 bases from V and 0 bases from J, with 12 bases in between. This CDR3 is built from 17 residues. Germline values: CDR1 MNHEY, CDR2 SMNVEV (reference sequence). CDR3 residues: CASSFLPSVSGANVLTF. The CDR3 DNA sequence: TGTGCCAGCAGTTTCTTACCCTCAGTCTCTGGGGCCAACGTCCTGACTTTC.

This chain joins TRBV19 and TRBJ2-7; the match to TRBD2 covers 7 bases. Trimming removed 0 bases from V and 6 bases from J; junction bases left unmatched: 14. The length of the CDR3 is 17 residues. Germline V gene lookup returns CDR1 LNHDA and CDR2 SQIVND (reference sequence). The CDR3 spells CASSIDGLAELPTEQYF. As DNA, the CDR3 is TGTGCCAGTAGTATAGATGGGCTAGCGGAACTACCTACCGAGCAGTACTTC.

This chain links TRBV4-3 with TRBJ2-1; 8 bases map to TRBD2. Germline V gene data show CDR1 as LGHNA and CDR2 as YSLEER. Unmatched junction bases numbered 11, after V lost 4 bases and J lost 9 bases. This CDR3 has 15 residues. CDR3 amino acids: CASSPYEREKVEQFF. The DNA of the CDR3 is TGCGCCAGCAGCCCGTATGAGCGGGAGAAGGTTGAGCAGTTCTTC.

The chain joins TRBV20-1 to TRBJ1-1; 9 positions match TRBD1. Germline V gene data show CDR1 as DFQATT and CDR2 as SNEGSKA (reference sequence). Trimming at V came to 5 bases and at J to 10 bases, leaving 5 bases not matched to a gene. CDR3 length: 11 residues. The CDR3 region is CSAHDRGRAFF. In DNA form, the CDR3 reads TGCAGTGCTCACGACAGGGGGAGAGCTTTCTTT.

This clone was observed a few times. The V call is TRBV5-8, the J call TRBJ1-2; D is unclear. The CDR3 sequence is 12 residues long. Trimming left V 0 bases short and J 8 bases short, with 8 bases between. The germline CDR1 and CDR2 sequences are SGHTS and YDEGEE. CDR3 amino acids: CASSLEGWGYTF. DNA for the CDR3: TGTGCCAGCAGCTTGGAGGGTTGGGGCTACACCTTC.

The rearrangement uses TRBV11-2 and TRBJ1-1; D gene ambiguous. In germline, CDR1 is SGHAT, CDR2 FQNNGV. The V end lost 0 bases, the J end lost 10 bases, and 9 bases lay between the germline ends. The CDR3 runs to 12 residues. The CDR3 region has the DNA TGTGCCAGCAGCTTAGATAGCCCCGCAGCTTTCTTT. This gives the protein CASSLDSPAAFF.

The V and J genes are TRBV5-5 and TRBJ2-7, with D hard to call. V dropped 0 bases and J dropped 2 bases, with 9 bases sitting between them. CDR3 length equals 14 residues. CDR1 SGHKS and CDR2 YYEKEE come from the germline V gene (reference sequence). The CDR3 sequence: CASSLGSATYEQYF. The CDR3 DNA follows: TGTGCCAGCAGCTTGGGGTCAGCGACCTACGAGCAGTACTTC.

This chain links TRBV19 with TRBJ2-7; 9 bases match TRBD2. Germline lookup yields CDR1 LNHDA and CDR2 SQIVND (reference sequence). The CDR3 extends over 17 amino acids. V lost 3 bases and J lost 0; bases outside the gene matches: 9. CDR3 in amino acids: CASSMASGEDSSYEQYF. CDR3 sequence (DNA): TGTGCCAGTAGTATGGCTAGCGGGGAGGATAGCTCCTACGAGCAGTACTTC.

CDR3 coding DNA: TGTGCCAGTAGTATATCGCCGAACACTGAAGCTTTCTTT. Translating gives CASSISPNTEAFF. The chain has TRBV19 and TRBJ1-1, with D uncertain. V lost 2 bases and J lost 1, with 5 bases in between. CDR1 and CDR2 (germline): LNHDA, SQIVND (reference sequence). This CDR3 spans 13 amino acids.

The chain carries TRBV7-2 and TRBJ1-1; maybe TRBD1 (5 bases). The V gene's germline CDR1 is SGHTA and CDR2 FQGNSA. V lost 4 bases to trimming and J lost 8 bases, with 11 bases between them. This CDR3 has 12 amino acids. CDR3 residues: CASSWLGQEAFF. CDR3 coding DNA: TGTGCCAGCAGCTGGTTGGGGCAGGAAGCTTTCTTT.

The V gene is TRBV27, the J gene TRBJ2-4, with D hard to call. Germline V gives CDR1 MNHEY, CDR2 SMNVEV (reference sequence). V was cut by 4 bases and J by 7 bases, with 8 bases left in between. The CDR3 is 12 amino acids. Written as DNA, the CDR3 is TGTGCCAGCAGTTCAGATCATAACATTCAGTACTTC. Amino acid sequence: CASSSDHNIQYF.

This clone turned up a few times. The germline gene is not matched at one end of the junction; a read error may be the cause. CDR3 loop: CASREGAYEQYF. CDR3 sequence (DNA): TGTGCCAGCAGGGAAGGGGCATACGAGCAGTACTTC. The V gene is TRBV6-1, the J gene TRBJ2-7; a possible D gene is TRBD1 (5 bases). The CDR3 is 12 residues long. CDR1 MNHNS and CDR2 SASEGT come from the germline V gene.

V is TRBV27 and J is TRBJ1-4, with D hard to call. The V gene lost 2 bases and the J gene lost 7 bases, with 11 bases spanning the gap. The CDR3 covers 14 residues. Germline lookup yields CDR1 MNHEY and CDR2 SMNVEV (reference sequence). The CDR3 region has the DNA TGTGCCAGCAGTTTAAATTTAGGGAGTGAAAAACTGTTTTTT. It encodes CASSLNLGSEKLFF.

The V gene is TRBV7-8, the J gene TRBJ2-1; D is ambiguous. CDR1 SGHVS and CDR2 FQNEAQ come from the germline V gene. Trimming removed 3 bases from V and 2 bases from J, with 5 bases in between. This CDR3 region has 13 residues. The CDR3 loop is CASSFRAYNEQFF. DNA of the CDR3: TGTGCCAGCAGCTTCCGGGCCTACAATGAGCAGTTCTTC.

The chain has TRBV9 and TRBJ2-1; 10 bases are shared with TRBD2. Germline V gene data show CDR1 as SGDLS and CDR2 as YYNGEE. This CDR3 comprises 18 residues. The trim removed 2 bases at V and 9 bases at J, leaving 17 bases unmatched. The CDR3 here is CASSVVSVGTSVRIEQFF. The DNA of the CDR3 is TGTGCCAGCAGCGTGGTCAGTGTGGGGACTAGCGTTCGAATTGAGCAGTTCTTC.

CDR3 protein: CASSIFRGGENEQYF. The CDR3 region has the DNA TGTGCCAGTAGTATCTTTCGGGGAGGGGAAAACGAGCAGTACTTC. This rearrangement joins TRBV19 to TRBJ2-7; 7 positions match TRBD2. CDR3 length equals 15 residues. CDR1 and CDR2 from the germline V gene are LNHDA and SQIVND (reference sequence). Losses at the gene ends were 3 bases for V and 5 bases for J; bases not matched to a gene: 10.

V is TRBV27 and J is TRBJ2-3; perhaps TRBD2 as D (6 bases). Germline CDR1 and CDR2: MNHEY and SMNVEV (reference sequence). The V and J ends lost 3 bases and 1 base respectively, with 23 bases between them. CDR3 length equals 19 residues. CDR3 nucleotides: TGTGCCAGCAGTTTTCAATGGGGACTTGCTAGAAGGGGCACAGATACGCAGTATTTT. This sequence encodes CASSFQWGLARRGTDTQYF.

V gene TRBV28 combines with J gene TRBJ2-4; maybe TRBD1 (5 bases). Looked up from germline, CDR1 is MDHEN and CDR2 is SYDVKM. The V end was cut by 5 bases, the J end by 0 bases, with 14 bases between. The CDR3 is 16 amino acids. CDR3 in amino acids: CASSLRQSLAKNIQYF. CDR3 bases: TGTGCCAGCAGTCTACGACAGTCCCTAGCCAAAAACATTCAGTACTTC.

The chain is built from TRBV29-1 and TRBJ1-2, with D perhaps TRBD1 (5 bases). The germline V gene has CDR1 SQVTM and CDR2 ANQGSEA. The ends were cut back, 3 bases at V and 7 bases at J, with 9 bases in the middle. The CDR3 is 11 residues long. CDR3 region: CSVDGQGGYTF. CDR3 DNA sequence: TGCAGCGTTGACGGGCAGGGTGGCTACACCTTC.

The chain recombines TRBV5-1 with TRBJ2-7; 13 bases agree with TRBD2. Germline CDR1 SGHRS, CDR2 YFSETQ. This CDR3 is built from 15 residues. With 5 bases clipped from V and 4 bases from J, the junction kept 6 bases outside the gene matches. The CDR3 DNA sequence: TGCGCCAGCAGATGGACTAGCGGGAGCGGGTACGAGCAGTACTTC. The encoded protein is CASRWTSGSGYEQYF.

This chain connects TRBV28 to TRBJ1-2, with 7 bases that match TRBD1. J lost 14 bases, V lost 5 bases, and 11 bases had no gene match. Germline V CDR1 and CDR2: MDHEN, SYDVKM. The CDR3 contains 12 residues. The CDR3 bases are TGTGCCAGCAGTCGCAGAGAGGGGGCGAAAACCTTC. The encoded protein is CASSRREGAKTF.